These T cell receptor beta chains were read from a single sample in a study of shared clonotypes between healthy human individuals. Clones were read by immunoSEQ multiplex PCR, and TCRdb kept only the in-frame ones, dropping some. Of about 2 million clones in the sample, just under 95% were seen once. The sequencing input was naive CD8+ T cells sorted from blood. These receptor sequences come from a man between 18 and 29 years old in good health. CDR3s include the opening cysteine and the closing phenylalanine or tryptophan. Fields, in order: D gene, V gene, J gene, CDR3 length, clone size, CDR3 DNA, CDR3 protein. The D gene is left open where the match is weak. Size is stated for part of the rows, as once, few or many counts, or as a class when the clone is expanded.

TRBD1	TRBV5-4	TRBJ2-5	16	-	TGTGCCAGCAGCCCCGTTCCCGGCAGGGGGCAAGAGACCCAGTACTTC	CASSPVPGRGQETQYF
TRBD1	TRBV30	TRBJ2-2	16	-	TGTGCCTGGAGTGTCTTTGACAGGGAGAGCACCGGGGAGCTGTTTTTT	CAWSVFDRESTGELFF
-	TRBV9	TRBJ2-7	15	-	TGTGCCAGCAGCGTAGCTACTTCGGCACCCTACGAGCAGTACTTC	CASSVATSAPYEQYF
-	TRBV4-3	TRBJ2-7	9	-	TGCGCCGACCCCAGGGAGCAGTACTTC	CADPREQYF
-	TRBV5-6	TRBJ2-3	12	once	TGTGCCAGCAGCCTAGCGAGAGATACGCAGTATTTT	CASSLARDTQYF
-	TRBV6-1	TRBJ1-1	13	-	TGTGCCAGCAGTGACAAGGGTGTCACTGAAGCTTTCTTT	CASSDKGVTEAFF
-	TRBV10-3	TRBJ2-1	14	-	TGTGCCATCAGTTCTTCCGGGACCTACAATGAGCAGTTCTTC	CAISSSGTYNEQFF
-	TRBV6-6	TRBJ2-5	16	-	TGTGCCAGCAGTTCGCGGGAAGGACAGGTTCAAGAGACCCAGTACTTC	CASSSREGQVQETQYF
TRBD1	TRBV29-1	TRBJ2-1	13	-	TGCAGCGTTGACGGACAGGCCAACAATGAGCAGTTCTTC	CSVDGQANNEQFF
-	TRBV27	TRBJ1-6	15	once	TGTGCCAGCAGTGGCCACGGGGGTGGGGTTTTACCCCTCCACTTT	CASSGHGGGVLPLHF
-	TRBV28	TRBJ1-2	14	once	TGTGCCAGCAGCCCGAGGGTCTCTAACTATGGCTACACCTTC	CASSPRVSNYGYTF
-	TRBV9	TRBJ2-1	15	-	TGTGCCAGCAGCGGCCCACTGGGGGGGGCAGGGGAGCAGTTCTTC	CASSGPLGGAGEQFF
TRBD1	TRBV6-5	TRBJ1-4	15	few	TGTGCCAGCAGGATGGTGGACAGGGCGGGGGAAAAACTGTTTTTT	CASRMVDRAGEKLFF
TRBD1	TRBV7-9	TRBJ1-4	15	-	TGTGCCAGCAGCTGGGGACAGGGAACTAATGAAAAACTGTTTTTT	CASSWGQGTNEKLFF
-	TRBV5-6	TRBJ1-2	13	once	TGTGCCAGCAGCTTTTTGGAAGACTATGGCTACACCTTC	CASSFLEDYGYTF
-	TRBV10-3	TRBJ1-3	13	-	TGTGCCACCTACGGGGGGACTGGAAACACCATATATTTT	CATYGGTGNTIYF
TRBD1	TRBV2	TRBJ2-1	14	once	TGTGCCAGCAGTGATGGGACAGGGGGACTACAGCAGTTCTTC	CASSDGTGGLQQFF
TRBD2	TRBV7-8	TRBJ2-1	19	-	TGTGCCAGCAGCTTAGGACTAGCGGGGGCCGAGGGGCCCTACAATGAGCAGTTCTTC	CASSLGLAGAEGPYNEQFF
-	TRBV19	TRBJ2-7	14	-	TGTGCCAGTAGTATATCGGCGGAATCCTACGAGCAGTACTTC	CASSISAESYEQYF
-	TRBV19	TRBJ2-3	16	-	TGTGCCAGTAGTCATTTGGTCGGGAGACCCACAGATACGCAGTATTTT	CASSHLVGRPTDTQYF
-	TRBV6-1	TRBJ1-1	11	-	TGTGCCAGCATACACAACACTGAAGCTTTCTTT	CASIHNTEAFF
-	TRBV28	TRBJ2-7	11	-	TGTGCCAGCAGCGGGGGCTACGAGCAGTACTTC	CASSGGYEQYF
TRBD2	TRBV11-2	TRBJ2-1	14	-	TGTGCCACCGCAGACTGGGCTAGCGGGAATGAGCAGTTCTTC	CATADWASGNEQFF
-	TRBV5-1	TRBJ2-3	14	-	TGCGCCAGCAGCCCCGGGACTAGCACAGATACGCAGTATTTT	CASSPGTSTDTQYF
TRBD1	TRBV9	TRBJ2-3	14	-	TGTGCCAGCAGCCGACAGGGGAATACAGATACGCAGTATTTT	CASSRQGNTDTQYF
TRBD1	TRBV30	TRBJ1-2	13	-	TGTGCCTGGAGTGTACAGGGGGCCTATGGCTACACCTTC	CAWSVQGAYGYTF
-	TRBV27	TRBJ2-7	17	-	TGTGCCAGCAGTTTATCCTCTTTTAGCTGGGGAATCTACGAGCAGTACTTC	CASSLSSFSWGIYEQYF
-	TRBV2	TRBJ2-6	13	-	TGTGCCATCGGGACTTCGGGGGCCAACGTCCTGACTTTC	CAIGTSGANVLTF
-	TRBV9	TRBJ2-1	15	once	TGTGCCAGCAGCGTAGGGGCCGGGGCCTCCAATGAGCAGTTCTTC	CASSVGAGASNEQFF
-	TRBV30	TRBJ1-1	13	-	TGTGCCTGGACAGGGTTTTTAAACACTGAAGCTTTCTTT	CAWTGFLNTEAFF
TRBD2	TRBV5-4	TRBJ2-6	14	-	TGTGCCAGCAGAACTAGCGGGAGCCCCCCCGTCCTGACTTTC	CASRTSGSPPVLTF
-	TRBV6-1	TRBJ2-5	13	-	TGTGCCAGCAGTGTTGGCCCCAGCGGGACCCAGTACTTC	CASSVGPSGTQYF
TRBD2	TRBV7-9	TRBJ2-2	16	-	TGTGCCAGCAGCTCGCTTCGGGGCGGGGGAACCGGGGAGCTGTTTTTT	CASSSLRGGGTGELFF
-	TRBV29-1	TRBJ1-1	13	-	TGCAGCGTTCGATCGGGAGGGTCCACTGAAGCTTTCTTT	CSVRSGGSTEAFF
TRBD1	TRBV29-1	TRBJ1-4	17	-	TGCAGCGCCTACCGTTGGGAGGGGGGACAGGTGAATGAAAAACTGTTTTTT	CSAYRWEGGQVNEKLFF
-	TRBV5-1	TRBJ1-6	15	-	TGCGCCAGCAGCTACGATATTGGGGTTAATTCACCCCTCCACTTT	CASSYDIGVNSPLHF
-	TRBV27	TRBJ1-1	15	-	TGTGCCAGCAGTTTAGAAATCTACGGACCCCGGGAAGCTTTCTTT	CASSLEIYGPREAFF
-	TRBV11-2	TRBJ2-5	13	-	TGTGCCAGCAGCTTAATAAGAAAAGAGACCCAGTACTTC	CASSLIRKETQYF
TRBD2	TRBV11-2	TRBJ2-1	17	-	TGTGCCAGCAGCTCAATTAGCGGGACCGACTCCTACAATGAGCAGTTCTTC	CASSSISGTDSYNEQFF
TRBD1	TRBV28	TRBJ1-2	14	-	TGTGCCAGCAGTTTAAGGGGGCCTTACTATGGCTACACCTTC	CASSLRGPYYGYTF